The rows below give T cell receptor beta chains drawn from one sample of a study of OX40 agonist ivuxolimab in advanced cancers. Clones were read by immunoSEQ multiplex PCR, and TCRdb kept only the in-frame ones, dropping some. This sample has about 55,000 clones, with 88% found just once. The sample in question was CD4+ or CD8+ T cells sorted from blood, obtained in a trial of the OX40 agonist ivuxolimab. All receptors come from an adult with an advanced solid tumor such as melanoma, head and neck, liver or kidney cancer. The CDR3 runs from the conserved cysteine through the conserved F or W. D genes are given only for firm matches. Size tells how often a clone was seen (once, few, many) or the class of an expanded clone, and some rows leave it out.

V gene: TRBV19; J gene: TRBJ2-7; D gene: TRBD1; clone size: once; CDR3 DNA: TGTGCCAGTAGTACGCGCCGGGACAGGGCGTACGAGCAGTACTTC; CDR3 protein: CASSTRRDRAYEQYF
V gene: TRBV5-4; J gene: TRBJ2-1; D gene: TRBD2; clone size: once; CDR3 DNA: TGTGCCAGCAGCCGACTAGCGGGAGGGCCTAGTGAGCAGTTCTTC; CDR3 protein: CASSRLAGGPSEQFF
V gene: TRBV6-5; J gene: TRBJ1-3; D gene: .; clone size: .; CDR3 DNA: TGTGCCAGCAGTTCGACGAGGACAGCTGGAAACACCATATATTTT; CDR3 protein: CASSSTRTAGNTIYF
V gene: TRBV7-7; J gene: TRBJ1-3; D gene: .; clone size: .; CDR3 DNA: TGTGCTAGCAGCGCCTTACCCCGGGGGGCCGCTGGAAACACCATATATTTT; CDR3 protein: CASSALPRGAAGNTIYF
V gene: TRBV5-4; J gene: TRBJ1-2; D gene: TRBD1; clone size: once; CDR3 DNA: TGTGCCAGCAGCTTTGGGACAGGGGGCGGAAGGCACTATGGCTACACCTTC; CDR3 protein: CASSFGTGGGRHYGYTF
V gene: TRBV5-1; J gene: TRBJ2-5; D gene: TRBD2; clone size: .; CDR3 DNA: TGCGCCAGCAGCTTGTCGGGTAGCGGGAACCAAGAGACCCAGTACTTC; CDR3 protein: CASSLSGSGNQETQYF
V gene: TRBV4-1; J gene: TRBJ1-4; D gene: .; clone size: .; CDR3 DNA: TGCGCCAGCAGCCAAGGAGGGAATGAAAAACTGTTTTTT; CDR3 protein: CASSQGGNEKLFF
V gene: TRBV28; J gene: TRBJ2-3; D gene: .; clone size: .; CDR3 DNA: TGTGCCAGCAGTTTAAGCGGGCCTCGCACAGATACGCAGTATTTT; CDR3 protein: CASSLSGPRTDTQYF
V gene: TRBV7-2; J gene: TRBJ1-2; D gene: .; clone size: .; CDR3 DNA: TGTGCCAGCAGCTTAGTTCCGGCTGCAAGGAGCTATGGCTACACCTTC; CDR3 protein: CASSLVPAARSYGYTF
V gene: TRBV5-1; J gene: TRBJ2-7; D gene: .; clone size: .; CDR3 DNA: TGCGCCAGCAGCTTGGCCGCAGGGTCCTACGAGCAGTACTTC; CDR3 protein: CASSLAAGSYEQYF
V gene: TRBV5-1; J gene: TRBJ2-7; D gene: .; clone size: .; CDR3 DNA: TGCGCCAGCAGCTTGGCGGGGACATCACCCTACGAGCAGTACTTC; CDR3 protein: CASSLAGTSPYEQYF
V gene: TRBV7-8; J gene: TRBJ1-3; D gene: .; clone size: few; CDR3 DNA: TGTGCCAGCAGCCTACAGGGAAACACCATATATTTT; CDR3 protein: CASSLQGNTIYF
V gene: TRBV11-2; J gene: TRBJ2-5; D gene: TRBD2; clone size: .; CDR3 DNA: TGTGCCAGCACCCTATTTGCGGGCATTAGCGGGGATAGGGAGACCCAGTACTTC; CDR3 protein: CASTLFAGISGDRETQYF
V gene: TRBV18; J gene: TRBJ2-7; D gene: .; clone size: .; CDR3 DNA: TGTGCCAGCTCACCAGGGCGGGAAGAGCAGTACTTC; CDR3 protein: CASSPGREEQYF
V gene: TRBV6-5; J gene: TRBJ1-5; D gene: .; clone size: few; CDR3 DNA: TGTGCCAGCAGACGTAGACAGAACCAGCCCCAGCATTTT; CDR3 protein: CASRRRQNQPQHF
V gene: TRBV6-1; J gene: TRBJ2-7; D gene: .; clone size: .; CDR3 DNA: TGTGCCAGCAGTGGGGAGGCATTTTCCTACGAGCAGTACTTC; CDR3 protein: CASSGEAFSYEQYF
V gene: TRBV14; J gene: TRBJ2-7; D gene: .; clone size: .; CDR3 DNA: TGTGCCAGCAGCCAAGTTGACAGATACTACGAGCAGTACTTC; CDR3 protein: CASSQVDRYYEQYF
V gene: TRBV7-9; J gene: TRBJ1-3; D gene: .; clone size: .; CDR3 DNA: TGTGCCAGCAGCTTGGGGCAGGGACTTTTGAACACCATATATTTT; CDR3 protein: CASSLGQGLLNTIYF
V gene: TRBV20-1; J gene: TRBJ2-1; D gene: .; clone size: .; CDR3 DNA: TGCAGTGCTGCCCCCAATGAGCAGTTCTTC; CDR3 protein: CSAAPNEQFF
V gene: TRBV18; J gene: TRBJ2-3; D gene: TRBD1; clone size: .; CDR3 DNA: TGTGCCAGCTCACCACCTGGAGGACAGGGCGCCACAGATACGCAGTATTTT; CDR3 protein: CASSPPGGQGATDTQYF
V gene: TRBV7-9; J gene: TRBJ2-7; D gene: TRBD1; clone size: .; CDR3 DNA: TGTGCCAGCAGATATGGGACAGGGGACGAGCAGTACTTC; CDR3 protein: CASRYGTGDEQYF
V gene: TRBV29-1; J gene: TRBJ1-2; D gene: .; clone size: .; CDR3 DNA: TGCAGCGTTGGGACAGTCTATGGCTACACCTTC; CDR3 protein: CSVGTVYGYTF
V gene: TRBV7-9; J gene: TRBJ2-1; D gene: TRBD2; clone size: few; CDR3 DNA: TGTGCCAGCGAGGAATCCGCGGGAGGTAGCTCCTACAATGAGCAGTTCTTC; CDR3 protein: CASEESAGGSSYNEQFF
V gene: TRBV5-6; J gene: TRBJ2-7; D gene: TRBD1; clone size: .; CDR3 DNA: TGTGCCAGCAGCTACGTCCGGGACAGAGCCTCCTACGAGCAGTACTTC; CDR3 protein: CASSYVRDRASYEQYF
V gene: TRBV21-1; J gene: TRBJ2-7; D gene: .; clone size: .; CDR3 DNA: TGTGCCAGCAGCAAAGAAAAGGACAGGGGACTAGCGGGAGCCTACGAGCAGTACTTC; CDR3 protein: CASSKEKDRGLAGAYEQYF
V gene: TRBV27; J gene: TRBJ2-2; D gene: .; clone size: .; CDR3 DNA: TGTGCCAGCAGTCTCCGGGACTCCACCGGGGAGCTGTTTTTT; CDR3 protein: CASSLRDSTGELFF
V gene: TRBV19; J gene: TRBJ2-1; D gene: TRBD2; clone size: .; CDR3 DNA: TGTGCCAGTAGTATTTTTCTGGTGGGCGGGAGGCCCAATGAGCAGTTCTTC; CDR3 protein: CASSIFLVGGRPNEQFF
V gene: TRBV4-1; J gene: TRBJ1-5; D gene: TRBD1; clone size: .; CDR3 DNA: TGCGCCAGCAGCCAAGAGGCACAGGGGCTCCTTAATCAGCCCCAGCATTTT; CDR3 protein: CASSQEAQGLLNQPQHF
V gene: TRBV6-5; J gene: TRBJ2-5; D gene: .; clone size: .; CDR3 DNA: TGTGCCAGCAGTCGAGAGGTGGGCAGGATGGAGACCCAGTACTTC; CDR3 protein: CASSREVGRMETQYF
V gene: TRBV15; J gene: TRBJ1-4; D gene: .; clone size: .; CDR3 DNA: TGTGCCACCAGCAGAGCATCAGTCAATGAAAAACTGTTTTTT; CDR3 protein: CATSRASVNEKLFF
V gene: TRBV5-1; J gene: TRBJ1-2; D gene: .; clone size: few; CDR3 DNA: TGCGCCAGCAGATATCTACAGGGAGGCTACACCTTC; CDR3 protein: CASRYLQGGYTF
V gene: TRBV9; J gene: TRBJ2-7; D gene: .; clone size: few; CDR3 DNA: TGTGCCAGCAGCGTAGGGACGACCGGCTACGAGCAGTACTTC; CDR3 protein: CASSVGTTGYEQYF
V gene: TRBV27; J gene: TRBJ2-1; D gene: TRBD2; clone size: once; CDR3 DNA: TGTGCCAGCAGTTTATCGGGCGGGAGGGCCCTCTACAATGAGCAGTTCTTC; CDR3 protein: CASSLSGGRALYNEQFF
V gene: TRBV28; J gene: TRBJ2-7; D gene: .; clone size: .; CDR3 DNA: TGTGCCAGCAGTCCCCCAGGTCCGGGATCCGACGAGCAGTACTTC; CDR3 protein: CASSPPGPGSDEQYF
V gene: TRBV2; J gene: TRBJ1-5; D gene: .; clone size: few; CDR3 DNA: TGTGCCAGCAGTGAAGTAACGGCGTTCAATCAGCCCCAGCATTTT; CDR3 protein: CASSEVTAFNQPQHF
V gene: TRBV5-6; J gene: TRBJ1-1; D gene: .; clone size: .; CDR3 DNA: TGTGCCAGCAGCGAGGAGGGGACCTCGACTGAAGCTTTCTTT; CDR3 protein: CASSEEGTSTEAFF
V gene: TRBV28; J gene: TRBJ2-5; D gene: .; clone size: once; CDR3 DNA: TGTGCCAGCAGTTTGGTCAGTCAAGAGACCCAGTACTTC; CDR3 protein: CASSLVSQETQYF
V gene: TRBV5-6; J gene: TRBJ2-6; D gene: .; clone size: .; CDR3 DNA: TGTGCCAGCAGCCCGGACGGTGGGGCCAACGTCCTGACTTTC; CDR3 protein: CASSPDGGANVLTF
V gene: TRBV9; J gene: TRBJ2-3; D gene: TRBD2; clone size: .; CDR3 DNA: TGTGCCAGCAGCGTAGCGGCGGGACTAGCGGGCTCAGATACGCAGTATTTT; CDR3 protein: CASSVAAGLAGSDTQYF
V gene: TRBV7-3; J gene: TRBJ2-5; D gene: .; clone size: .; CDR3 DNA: TGTGCCAGCAGCTTAAATGGCGGCGATCAAGAGACCCAGTACTTC; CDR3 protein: CASSLNGGDQETQYF